Sequencing of this T cell receptor beta chain was carried out in a study of cytomegalovirus exposure and HLA in healthy donors. To note about this clone: Its antigen is as yet unknown.

General study points: The authors excluded some V segments, including TRBV6-2 and TRBV6-3, as indistinguishable.

PCR involved 60 Vbeta and 13 Jbeta primers. Original processing notes: There were about 88 million unique TCR beta chains by a later count, and about 11 million of them were shared. Measured with immunoSEQ multiplex PCR; TCRdb has only the in-frame clones, and not every one. That table is the source of V, J and clone size, and D and trimming were worked out from the DNA. The data show 170,000 or so clones, roughly 80% seen once. The V and J ends lost 1 base and 6 bases respectively, with 10 bases between them. Germline CDR1 and CDR2: GTSNPN and SVGIG (reference sequence). The CDR3 covers 13 residues. The sample was PBMCs. This chain connects TRBV30 to TRBJ2-1, with TRBD2 as a possible D gene (5 bases). This TCR was recovered from a boy aged 2 to 10 in good health and CMV-seronegative. The CDR3 nucleotides read TGTGCCTGGAGTGATCAAGCGGCCAATGAGCAGTTCTTC. Translation: CAWSDQAANEQFF.